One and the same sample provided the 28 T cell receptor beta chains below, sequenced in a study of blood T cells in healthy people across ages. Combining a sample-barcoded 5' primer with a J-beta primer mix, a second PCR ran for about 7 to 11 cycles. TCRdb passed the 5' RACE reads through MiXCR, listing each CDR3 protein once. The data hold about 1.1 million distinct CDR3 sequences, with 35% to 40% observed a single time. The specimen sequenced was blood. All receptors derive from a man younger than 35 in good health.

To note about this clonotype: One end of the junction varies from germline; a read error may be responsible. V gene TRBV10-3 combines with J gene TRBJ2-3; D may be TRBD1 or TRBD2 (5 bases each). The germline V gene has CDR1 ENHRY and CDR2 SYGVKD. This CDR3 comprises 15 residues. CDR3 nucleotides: TGTGCCGTCAGCGGACAACGTGATGGAACAGATACGCAGTATTTT. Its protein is CAVSGQRDGTDTQYF.

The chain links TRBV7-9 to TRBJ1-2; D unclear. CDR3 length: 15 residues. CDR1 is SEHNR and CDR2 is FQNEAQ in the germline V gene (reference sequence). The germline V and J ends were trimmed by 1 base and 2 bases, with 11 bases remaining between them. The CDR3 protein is CASSLGSGRNYGYTF. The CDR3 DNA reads TGTGCCAGCAGCTTAGGTAGTGGCAGAAACTATGGCTACACCTTC. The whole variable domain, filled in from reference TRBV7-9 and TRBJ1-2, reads DTGVSQNPRHKITKRGQNVTFRCDPISEHNRLYWYRQTLGQGPEFLTYFQNEAQLEKSRLLSDRFSAERPKGSFSTLEIQRTEQGDSAMYLCASSLGSGRNYGYTFGSGTRLTVV.

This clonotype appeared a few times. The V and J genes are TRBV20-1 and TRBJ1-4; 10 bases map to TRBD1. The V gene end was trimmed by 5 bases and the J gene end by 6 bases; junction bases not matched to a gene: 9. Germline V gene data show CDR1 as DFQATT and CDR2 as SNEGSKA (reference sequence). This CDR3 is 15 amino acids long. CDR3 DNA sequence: TGCAGTGCTTCCCCGGGACAGGGGTTCGATGAAAAACTGTTTTTT. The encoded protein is CSASPGQGFDEKLFF.

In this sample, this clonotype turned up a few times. CDR3 coding DNA: TGTGCCAGCAGTTACTCGACTTTCCGGGGGTCCTACAATGAGCAGTACTTC. The encoded protein is CASSYSTFRGSYNEQYF. The chain couples TRBV6-2 or TRBV6-3 to TRBJ2-1, with D possibly TRBD2 on 6 matching bases. The end of the DNA is better explained by TRBJ2-7, so the J call may be wrong. Germline V lookup: CDR1 MNHEY, CDR2 SVGEGT. The CDR3 contains 17 residues.

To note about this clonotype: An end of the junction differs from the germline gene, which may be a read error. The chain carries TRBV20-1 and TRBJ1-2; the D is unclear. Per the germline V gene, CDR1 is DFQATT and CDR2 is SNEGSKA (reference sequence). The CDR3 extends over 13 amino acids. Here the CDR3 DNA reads TGCCGTGCTAGACGCCGAACAAGTGATGGCTACACCTTC. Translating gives CRARRRTSDGYTF.

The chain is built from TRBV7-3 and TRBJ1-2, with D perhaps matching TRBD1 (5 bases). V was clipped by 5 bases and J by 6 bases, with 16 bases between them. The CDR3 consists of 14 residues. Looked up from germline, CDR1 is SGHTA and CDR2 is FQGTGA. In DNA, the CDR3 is TGTGCCAGCAGCCCGGGACTTGAAGTAAATGGCTACACCTTC. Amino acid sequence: CASSPGLEVNGYTF.

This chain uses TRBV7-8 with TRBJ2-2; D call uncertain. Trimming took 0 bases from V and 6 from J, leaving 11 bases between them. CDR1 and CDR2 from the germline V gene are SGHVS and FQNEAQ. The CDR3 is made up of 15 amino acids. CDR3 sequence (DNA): TGTGCCAGCAGCTTAGCGCTGGGAAGCCCCGGGGAGCTGTTTTTT. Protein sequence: CASSLALGSPGELFF.

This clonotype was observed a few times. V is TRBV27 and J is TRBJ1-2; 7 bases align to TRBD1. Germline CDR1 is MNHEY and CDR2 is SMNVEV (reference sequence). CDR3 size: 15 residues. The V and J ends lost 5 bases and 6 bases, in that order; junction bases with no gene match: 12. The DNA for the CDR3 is TGTGCCAGCAGTCCGGTAAAAGGGGGCGCGGATGGCTACACCTTC. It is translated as CASSPVKGGADGYTF.

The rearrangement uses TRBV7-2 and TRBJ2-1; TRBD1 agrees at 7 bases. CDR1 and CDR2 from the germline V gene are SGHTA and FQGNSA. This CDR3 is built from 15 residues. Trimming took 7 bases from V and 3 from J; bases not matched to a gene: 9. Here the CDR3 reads CASTARGLDYNEQFF. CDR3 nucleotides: TGTGCCAGCACCGCTAGGGGGCTAGACTACAATGAGCAGTTCTTC. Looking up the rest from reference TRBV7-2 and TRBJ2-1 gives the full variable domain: GAGVSQSPSNKVTEKGKDVELRCDPISGHTALYWYRQSLGQGLEFLIYFQGNSAPDKSGLPSDRFSAERTGGSVSTLTIQRTQQEDSAVYLCASTARGLDYNEQFFGPGTRLTVL.

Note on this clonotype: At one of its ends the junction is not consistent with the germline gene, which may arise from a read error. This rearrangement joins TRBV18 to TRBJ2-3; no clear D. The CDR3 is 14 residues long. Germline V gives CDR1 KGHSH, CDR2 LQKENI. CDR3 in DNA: TGTACCAGCTCACCATTACACCGCACAGATACGCAGTATTTT. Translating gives CTSSPLHRTDTQYF.

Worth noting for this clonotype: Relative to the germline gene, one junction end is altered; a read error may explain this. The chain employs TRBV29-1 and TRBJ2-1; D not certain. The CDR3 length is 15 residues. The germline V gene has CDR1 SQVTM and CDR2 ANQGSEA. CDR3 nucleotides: TGCAGCGTTGAAGGAGATAGAGGCTCCTACAATAAGCAGTTCTTC. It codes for CSVEGDRGSYNKQFF.

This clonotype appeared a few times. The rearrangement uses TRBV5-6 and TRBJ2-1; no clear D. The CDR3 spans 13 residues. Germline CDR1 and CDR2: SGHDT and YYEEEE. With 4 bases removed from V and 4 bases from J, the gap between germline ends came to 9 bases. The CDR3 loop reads CASSQSPYNEQFF. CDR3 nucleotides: TGTGCCAGCAGCCAAAGCCCTTACAATGAGCAGTTCTTC. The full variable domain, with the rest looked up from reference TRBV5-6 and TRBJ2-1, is DAGVTQSPTHLIKTRGQQVTLRCSPKSGHDTVSWYQQALGQGPQFIFQYYEEEERQRGNFPDRFSGHQFPNYSSELNVNALLLGDSALYLCASSQSPYNEQFFGPGTRLTVL.

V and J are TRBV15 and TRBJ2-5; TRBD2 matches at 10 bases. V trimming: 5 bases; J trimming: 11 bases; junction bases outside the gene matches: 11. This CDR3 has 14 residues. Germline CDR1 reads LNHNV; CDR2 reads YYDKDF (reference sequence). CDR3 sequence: CATSLAGAGVRQYF. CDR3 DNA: TGTGCCACCAGCCTAGCGGGGGCGGGAGTTAGACAGTACTTC.

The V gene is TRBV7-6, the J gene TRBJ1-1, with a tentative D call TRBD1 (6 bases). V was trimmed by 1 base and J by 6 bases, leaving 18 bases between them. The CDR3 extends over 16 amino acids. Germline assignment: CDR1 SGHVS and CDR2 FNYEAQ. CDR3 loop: CASSLVKGGGPSEAFF. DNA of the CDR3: TGTGCCAGCAGCTTAGTTAAGGGAGGGGGACCCTCTGAAGCTTTCTTT.

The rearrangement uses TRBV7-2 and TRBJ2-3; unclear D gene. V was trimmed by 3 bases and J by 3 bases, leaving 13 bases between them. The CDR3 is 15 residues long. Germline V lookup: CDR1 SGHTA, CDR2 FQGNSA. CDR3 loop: CASSLSGYQTDTQYF. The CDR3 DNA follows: TGTGCCAGCAGCTTGTCCGGGTATCAGACAGATACGCAGTATTTT. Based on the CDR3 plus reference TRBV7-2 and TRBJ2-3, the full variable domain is GAGVSQSPSNKVTEKGKDVELRCDPISGHTALYWYRQSLGQGLEFLIYFQGNSAPDKSGLPSDRFSAERTGGSVSTLTIQRTQQEDSAVYLCASSLSGYQTDTQYFGPGTRLTVL.

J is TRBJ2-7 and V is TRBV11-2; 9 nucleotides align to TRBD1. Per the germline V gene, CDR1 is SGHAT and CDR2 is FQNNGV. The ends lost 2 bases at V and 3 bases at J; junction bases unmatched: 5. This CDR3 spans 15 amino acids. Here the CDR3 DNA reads TGTGCCAGCAGCTTATTAGGGACAGGGTTCTACGAGCAGTACTTC. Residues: CASSLLGTGFYEQYF. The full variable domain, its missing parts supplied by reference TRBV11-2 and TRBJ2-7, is EAGVAQSPRYKIIEKRQSVAFWCNPISGHATLYWYQQILGQGPKLLIQFQNNGVVDDSQLPKDRFSAERLKGVDSTLKIQPAKLEDSAVYLCASSLLGTGFYEQYFGPGTRLTVT.

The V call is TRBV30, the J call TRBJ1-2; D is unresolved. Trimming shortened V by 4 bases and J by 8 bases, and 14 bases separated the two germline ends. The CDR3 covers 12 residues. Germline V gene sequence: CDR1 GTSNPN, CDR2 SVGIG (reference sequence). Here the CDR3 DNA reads TGTGCCTGGACCCTTCTGGTGGGCGGCTACACCTTC. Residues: CAWTLLVGGYTF.

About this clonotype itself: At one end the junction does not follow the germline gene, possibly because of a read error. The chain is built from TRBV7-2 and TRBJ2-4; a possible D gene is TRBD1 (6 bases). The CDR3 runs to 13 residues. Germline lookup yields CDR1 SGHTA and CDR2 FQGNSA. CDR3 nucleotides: TGTGCCAGCAGCTTGGTGATCTGGGACATGCAGTACTTC. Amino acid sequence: CASSLVIWDMQYF.

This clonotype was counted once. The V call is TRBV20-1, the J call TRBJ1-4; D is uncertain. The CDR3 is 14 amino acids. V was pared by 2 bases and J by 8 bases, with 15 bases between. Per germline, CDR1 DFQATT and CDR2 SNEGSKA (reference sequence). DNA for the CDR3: TGCAGTGCTAGACCGCTAAGGGTAGAGGAAAAACTGTTTTTT. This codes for CSARPLRVEEKLFF.

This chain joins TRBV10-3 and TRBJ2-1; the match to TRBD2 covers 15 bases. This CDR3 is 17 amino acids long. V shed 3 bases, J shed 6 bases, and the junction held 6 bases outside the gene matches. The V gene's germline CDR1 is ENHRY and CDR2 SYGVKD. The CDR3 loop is CAISDTGTSGGTNEQFF. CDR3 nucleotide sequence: TGTGCCATCAGTGATACCGGGACTAGCGGGGGGACCAATGAGCAGTTCTTC.

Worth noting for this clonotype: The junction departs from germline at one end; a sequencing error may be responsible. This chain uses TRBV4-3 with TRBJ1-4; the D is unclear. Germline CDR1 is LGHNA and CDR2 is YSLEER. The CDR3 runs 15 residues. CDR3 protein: CASSSDGATNGKLFF. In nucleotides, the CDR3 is TGCGCCAGCAGCTCGGACGGCGCAACTAATGGAAAACTGTTTTTT.

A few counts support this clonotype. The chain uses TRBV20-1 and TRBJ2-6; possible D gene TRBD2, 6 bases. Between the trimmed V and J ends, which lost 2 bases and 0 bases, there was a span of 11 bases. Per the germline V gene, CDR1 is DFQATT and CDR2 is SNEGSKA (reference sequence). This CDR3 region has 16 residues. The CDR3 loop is CSARRSGSSGANVLTF. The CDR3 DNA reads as TGCAGTGCTAGAAGATCCGGGAGCTCTGGGGCCAACGTCCTGACTTTC.

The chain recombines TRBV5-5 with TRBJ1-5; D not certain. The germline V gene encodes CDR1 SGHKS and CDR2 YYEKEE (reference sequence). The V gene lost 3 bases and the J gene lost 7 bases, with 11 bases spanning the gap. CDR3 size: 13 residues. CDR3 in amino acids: CASSYGLKQPQHF. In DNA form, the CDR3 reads TGTGCCAGCAGCTACGGACTCAAGCAGCCCCAGCATTTT. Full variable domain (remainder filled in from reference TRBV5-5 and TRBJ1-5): DAGVTQSPTHLIKTRGQQVTLRCSPISGHKSVSWYQQVLGQGPQFIFQYYEKEERGRGNFPDRFSARQFPNYSSELNVNALLLGDSALYLCASSYGLKQPQHFGDGTRLSIL.

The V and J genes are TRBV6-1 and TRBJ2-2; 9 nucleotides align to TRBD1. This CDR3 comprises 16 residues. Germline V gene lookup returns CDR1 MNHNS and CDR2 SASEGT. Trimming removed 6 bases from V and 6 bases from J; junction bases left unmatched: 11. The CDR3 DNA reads TGTGCCAGCAGCGAATCCGGACAGGGGAGCGCCGGGGAGCTGTTTTTT. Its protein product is CASSESGQGSAGELFF.

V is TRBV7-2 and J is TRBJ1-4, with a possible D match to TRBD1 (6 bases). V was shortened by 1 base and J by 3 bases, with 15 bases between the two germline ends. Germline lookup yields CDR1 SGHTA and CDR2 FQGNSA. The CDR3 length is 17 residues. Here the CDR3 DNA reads TGTGCCAGCAGCTTAGGGGGCTCAAGGGGGGCTAATGAAAAACTGTTTTTT. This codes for CASSLGGSRGANEKLFF.

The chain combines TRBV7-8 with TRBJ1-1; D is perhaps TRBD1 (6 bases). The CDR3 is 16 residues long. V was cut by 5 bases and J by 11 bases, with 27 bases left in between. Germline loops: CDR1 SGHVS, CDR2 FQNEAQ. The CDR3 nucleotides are TGTGCCAGCAGCCTGGGACATTGGGATAGGCGAAATGGGGCTTTCTTT. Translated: CASSLGHWDRRNGAFF.

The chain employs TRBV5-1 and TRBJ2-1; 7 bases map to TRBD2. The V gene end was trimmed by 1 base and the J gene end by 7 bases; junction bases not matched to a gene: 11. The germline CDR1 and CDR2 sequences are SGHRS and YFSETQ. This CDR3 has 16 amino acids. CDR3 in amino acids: CASSLQGGTLANEQFF. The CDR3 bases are TGCGCCAGCAGCTTGCAGGGAGGGACCCTGGCGAATGAGCAGTTCTTC.

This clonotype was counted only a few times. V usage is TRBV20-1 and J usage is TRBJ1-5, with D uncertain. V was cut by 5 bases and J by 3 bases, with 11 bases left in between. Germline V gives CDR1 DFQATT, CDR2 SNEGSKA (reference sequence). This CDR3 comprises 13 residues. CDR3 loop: CSAERGFNQPQHF. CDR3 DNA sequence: TGCAGTGCTGAACGGGGTTTCAATCAGCCCCAGCATTTT.